The source of this T cell receptor beta chain is a study of cytomegalovirus exposure and HLA in healthy donors. Study-wide results and caveats: DRB1 had the most TCR associations and HLA-C the fewest, a later analysis found, with rates varying by HLA locus. TCR beta chains numbering approximately 150 were designated cytomegalovirus-associated. The study assumed roughly uniform donor sequencing depth for presence/absence analyses.

The germline V gene encodes CDR1 SGHDT and CDR2 YYEEEE. This CDR3 has 12 amino acids. In regard to this clone: As yet, its antigen is unknown.

Both 60 Vbeta primers and 13 Jbeta primers went into the PCR. Original methodology: In a later analysis, some 80 million unique TCR beta chains included roughly 11 million shared by two or more donors. Only in-frame clones appear in the TCRdb table, and some are missing; sequencing was by immunoSEQ multiplex PCR. V and J calls and clone size are copied from that table; D and trimming were computed from the DNA. The repertoire includes roughly 150,000 clones, almost 80% of them detected once, and 1.7% sits in the top ten. The specimen was PBMCs. The sequence was collected from a woman in her 30s in good health and CMV-seronegative. The V call is TRBV5-6, the J call TRBJ2-5; tentatively, D is TRBD1 (5 bases). The J call is in doubt because the DNA end fits TRBJ2-7 better. CDR3 sequence (DNA): TGTGCCAGCAGCTTAGGGGTCTACGAGCAGTACTTC. This sequence encodes CASSLGVYEQYF.